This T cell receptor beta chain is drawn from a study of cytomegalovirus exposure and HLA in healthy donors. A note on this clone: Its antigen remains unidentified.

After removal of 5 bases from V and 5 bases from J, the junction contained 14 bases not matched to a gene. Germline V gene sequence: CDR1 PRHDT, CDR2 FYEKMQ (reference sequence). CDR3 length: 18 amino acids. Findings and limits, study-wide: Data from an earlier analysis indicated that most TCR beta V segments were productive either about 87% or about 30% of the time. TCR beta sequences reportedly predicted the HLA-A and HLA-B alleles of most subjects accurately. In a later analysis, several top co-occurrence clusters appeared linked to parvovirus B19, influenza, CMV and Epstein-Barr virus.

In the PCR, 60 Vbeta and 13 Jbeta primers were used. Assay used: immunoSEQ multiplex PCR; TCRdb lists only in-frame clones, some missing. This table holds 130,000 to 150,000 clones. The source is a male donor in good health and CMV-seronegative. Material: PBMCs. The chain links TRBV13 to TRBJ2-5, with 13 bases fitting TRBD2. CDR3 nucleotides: TGTGCCAGCAGCGACCGGACTAGCGGGAGAAGGCGGGGCGAGACCCAGTACTTC. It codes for CASSDRTSGRRRGETQYF.